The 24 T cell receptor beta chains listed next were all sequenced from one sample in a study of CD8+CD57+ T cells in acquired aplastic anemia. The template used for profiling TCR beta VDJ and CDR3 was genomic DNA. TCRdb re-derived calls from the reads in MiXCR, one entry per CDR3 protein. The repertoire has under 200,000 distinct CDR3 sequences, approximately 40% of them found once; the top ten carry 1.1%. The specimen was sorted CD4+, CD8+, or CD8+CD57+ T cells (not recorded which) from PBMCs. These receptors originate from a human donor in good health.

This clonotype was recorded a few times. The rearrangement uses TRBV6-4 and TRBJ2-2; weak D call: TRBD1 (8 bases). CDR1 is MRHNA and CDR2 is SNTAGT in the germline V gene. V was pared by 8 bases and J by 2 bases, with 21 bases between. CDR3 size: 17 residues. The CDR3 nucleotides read TGTGCCAGCGGGGAGGGACAGGAGCGGACAAACACCGGGGAGCTGTTTTTT. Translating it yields CASGEGQERTNTGELFF.

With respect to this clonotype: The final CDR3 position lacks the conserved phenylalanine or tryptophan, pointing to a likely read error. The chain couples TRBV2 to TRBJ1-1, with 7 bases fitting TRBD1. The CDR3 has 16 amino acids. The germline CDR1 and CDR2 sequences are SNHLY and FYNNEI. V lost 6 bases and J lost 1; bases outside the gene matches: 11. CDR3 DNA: TGTGCCAGCAGATGGGGACAGTCTCGGGGGAACACTGAAGCTTTCCTT. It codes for CASRWGQSRGNTEAFL.

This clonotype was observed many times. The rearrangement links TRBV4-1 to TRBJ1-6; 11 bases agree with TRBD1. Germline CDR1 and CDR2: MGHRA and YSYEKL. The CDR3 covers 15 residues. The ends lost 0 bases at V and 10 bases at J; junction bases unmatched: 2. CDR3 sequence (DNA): TGCGCCAGCAGCCAAGAGGGACAGGGGGACTCACCCCTCCACTTT. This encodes CASSQEGQGDSPLHF.

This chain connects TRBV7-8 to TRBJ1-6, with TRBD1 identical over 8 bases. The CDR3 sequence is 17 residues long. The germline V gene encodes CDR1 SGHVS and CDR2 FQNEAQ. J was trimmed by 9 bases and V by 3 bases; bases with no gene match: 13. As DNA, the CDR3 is TGTGCCAGCAGCTTGGGGGGGACAGGCCTGATTGGTTCACCCCTCCACTTT. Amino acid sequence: CASSLGGTGLIGSPLHF.

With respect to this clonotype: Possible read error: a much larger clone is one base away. The CDR3 DNA reads TGCGCCAGCAGCCAAGTGCCAAGCTACGAGCAGTACTTC. It codes for CASSQVPSYEQYF. The genes are TRBV4-3 and TRBJ2-7, with D hard to call. The germline CDR1 and CDR2 sequences are LGHNA and YSLEER. V lost 1 base and J 3 bases, leaving 7 bases between the germline ends. This CDR3 comprises 13 residues.

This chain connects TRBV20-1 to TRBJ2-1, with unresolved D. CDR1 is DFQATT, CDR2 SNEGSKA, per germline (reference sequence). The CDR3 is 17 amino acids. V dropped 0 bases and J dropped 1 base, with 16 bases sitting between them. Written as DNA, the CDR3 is TGCAGTGCTAGAGACCACTGGGATCTGATTTCCTACAATGAGCAGTTCTTC. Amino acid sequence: CSARDHWDLISYNEQFF.

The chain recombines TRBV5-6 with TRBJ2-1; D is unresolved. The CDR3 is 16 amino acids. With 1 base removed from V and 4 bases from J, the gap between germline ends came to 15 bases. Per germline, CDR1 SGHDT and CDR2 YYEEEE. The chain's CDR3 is CASSLNTDSPYNEQFF. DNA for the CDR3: TGTGCCAGCAGCTTGAACACAGATTCACCGTACAATGAGCAGTTCTTC. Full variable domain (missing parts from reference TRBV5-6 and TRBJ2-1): DAGVTQSPTHLIKTRGQQVTLRCSPKSGHDTVSWYQQALGQGPQFIFQYYEEEERQRGNFPDRFSGHQFPNYSSELNVNALLLGDSALYLCASSLNTDSPYNEQFFGPGTRLTVL.

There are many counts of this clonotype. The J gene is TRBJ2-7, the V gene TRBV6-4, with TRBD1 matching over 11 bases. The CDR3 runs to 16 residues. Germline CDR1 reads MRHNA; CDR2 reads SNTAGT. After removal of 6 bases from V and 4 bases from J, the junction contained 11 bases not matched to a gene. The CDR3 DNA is TGTGCCAGCAGCCCACGAGGGGACAGGGGGGTTTACGAGCAGTACTTC. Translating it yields CASSPRGDRGVYEQYF.

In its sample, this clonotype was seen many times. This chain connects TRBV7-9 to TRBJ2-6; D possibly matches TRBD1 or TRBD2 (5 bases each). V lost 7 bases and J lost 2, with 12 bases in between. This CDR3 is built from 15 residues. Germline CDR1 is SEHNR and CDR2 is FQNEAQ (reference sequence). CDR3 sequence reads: CASTRLGAGANVLTF. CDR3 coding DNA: TGTGCCAGCACCCGACTGGGGGCTGGGGCCAACGTCCTGACTTTC.

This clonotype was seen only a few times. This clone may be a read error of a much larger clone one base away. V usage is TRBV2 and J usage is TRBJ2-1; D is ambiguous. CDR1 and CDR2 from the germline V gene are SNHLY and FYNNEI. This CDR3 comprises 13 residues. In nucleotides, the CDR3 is TGTACCAGCAGTGAAGAGATAGTGGATGAGCAGTTCTTC. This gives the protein CTSSEEIVDEQFF.

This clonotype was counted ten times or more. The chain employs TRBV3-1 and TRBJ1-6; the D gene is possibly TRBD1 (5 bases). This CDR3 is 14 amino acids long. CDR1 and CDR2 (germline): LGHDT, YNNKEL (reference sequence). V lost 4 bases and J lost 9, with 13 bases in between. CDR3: CASSPRDRISPLHF. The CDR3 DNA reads TGTGCCAGCAGCCCACGGGACCGAATTTCACCCCTCCACTTT.

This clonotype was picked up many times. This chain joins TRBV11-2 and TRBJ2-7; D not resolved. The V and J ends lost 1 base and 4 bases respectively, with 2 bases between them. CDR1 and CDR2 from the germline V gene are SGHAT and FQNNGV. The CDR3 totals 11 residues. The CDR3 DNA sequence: TGTGCCAGCAGCTTAGTTTACGAGCAGTACTTC. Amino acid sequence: CASSLVYEQYF.

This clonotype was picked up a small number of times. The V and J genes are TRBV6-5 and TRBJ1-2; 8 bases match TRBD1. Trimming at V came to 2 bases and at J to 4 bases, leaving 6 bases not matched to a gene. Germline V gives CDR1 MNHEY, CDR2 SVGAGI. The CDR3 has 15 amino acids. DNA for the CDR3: TGTGCCAGCAGTTACCGCCGGGACAGGAGCTATGGCTACACCTTC. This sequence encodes CASSYRRDRSYGYTF.

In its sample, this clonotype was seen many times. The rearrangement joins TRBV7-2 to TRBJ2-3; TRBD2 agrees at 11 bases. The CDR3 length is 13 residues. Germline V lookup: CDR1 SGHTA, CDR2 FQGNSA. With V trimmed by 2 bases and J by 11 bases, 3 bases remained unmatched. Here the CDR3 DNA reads TGTGCCAGCAGCTTATGGGGACTAGCGGAGCAGTATTTT. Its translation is CASSLWGLAEQYF. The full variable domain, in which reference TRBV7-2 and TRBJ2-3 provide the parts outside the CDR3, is GAGVSQSPSNKVTEKGKDVELRCDPISGHTALYWYRQSLGQGLEFLIYFQGNSAPDKSGLPSDRFSAERTGGSVSTLTIQRTQQEDSAVYLCASSLWGLAEQYFGPGTRLTVL.

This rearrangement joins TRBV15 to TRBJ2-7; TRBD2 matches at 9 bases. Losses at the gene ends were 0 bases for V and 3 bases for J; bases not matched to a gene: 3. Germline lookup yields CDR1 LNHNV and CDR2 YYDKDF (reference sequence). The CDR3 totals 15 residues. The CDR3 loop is CATSRDLAGVYEQYF. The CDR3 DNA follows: TGTGCCACCAGCAGAGATTTAGCGGGAGTCTACGAGCAGTACTTC.

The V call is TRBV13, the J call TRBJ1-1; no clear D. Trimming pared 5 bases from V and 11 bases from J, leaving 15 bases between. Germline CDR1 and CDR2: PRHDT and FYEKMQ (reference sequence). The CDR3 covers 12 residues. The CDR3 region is CASSLQSVGAFF. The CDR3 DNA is TGTGCCAGCAGCCTCCAGTCGGTCGGGGCTTTCTTT.

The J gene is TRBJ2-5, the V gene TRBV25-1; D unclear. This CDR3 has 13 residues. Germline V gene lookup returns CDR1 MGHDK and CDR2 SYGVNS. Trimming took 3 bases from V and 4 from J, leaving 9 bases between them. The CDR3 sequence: CASSDTLTETQYF. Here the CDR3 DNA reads TGTGCCAGCAGTGACACACTAACAGAGACCCAGTACTTC.

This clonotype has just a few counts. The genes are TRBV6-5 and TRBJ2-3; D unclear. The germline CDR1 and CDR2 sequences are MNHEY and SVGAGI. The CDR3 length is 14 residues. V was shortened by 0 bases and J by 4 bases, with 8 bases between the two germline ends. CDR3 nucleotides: TGTGCCAGCAGTTACTCCGTATTTTCAGATACGCAGTATTTT. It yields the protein CASSYSVFSDTQYF.

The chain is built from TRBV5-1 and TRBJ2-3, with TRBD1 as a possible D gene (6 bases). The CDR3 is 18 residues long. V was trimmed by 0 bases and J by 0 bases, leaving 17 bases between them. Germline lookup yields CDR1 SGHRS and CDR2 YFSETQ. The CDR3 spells CASSLGALQGTSTDTQYF. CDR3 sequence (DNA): TGCGCCAGCAGCTTGGGGGCCCTACAGGGAACTAGCACAGATACGCAGTATTTT.

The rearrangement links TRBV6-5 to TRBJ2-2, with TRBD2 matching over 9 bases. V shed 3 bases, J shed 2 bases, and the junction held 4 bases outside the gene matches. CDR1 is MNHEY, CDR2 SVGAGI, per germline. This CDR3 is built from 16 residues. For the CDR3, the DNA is TGTGCCAGCAGTTATAGCGGGAGACCCAACACCGGGGAGCTGTTTTTT. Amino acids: CASSYSGRPNTGELFF.

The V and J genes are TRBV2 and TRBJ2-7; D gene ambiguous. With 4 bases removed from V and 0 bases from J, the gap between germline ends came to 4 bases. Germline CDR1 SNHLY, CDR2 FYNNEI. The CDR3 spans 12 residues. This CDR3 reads CASSGASYEQYF. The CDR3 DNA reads TGTGCCAGCAGTGGGGCCTCCTACGAGCAGTACTTC.

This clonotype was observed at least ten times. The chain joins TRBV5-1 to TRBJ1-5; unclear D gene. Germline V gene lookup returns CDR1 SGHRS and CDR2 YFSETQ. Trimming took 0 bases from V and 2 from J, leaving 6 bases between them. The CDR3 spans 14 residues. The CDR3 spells CASSLEAGNQPQHF. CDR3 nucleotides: TGCGCCAGCAGCTTGGAGGCCGGCAATCAGCCCCAGCATTTT.

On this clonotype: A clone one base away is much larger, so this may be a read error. Written as DNA, the CDR3 is TGTGCCAGCAGTTACCCGATATTTAGCGGGAGTAGTGAGCAGTACTTC. It yields the protein CASSYPIFSGSSEQYF. The chain has TRBV6-5 and TRBJ2-7; 9 bases align to TRBD2. Germline values: CDR1 MNHEY, CDR2 SVGAGI. CDR3 size: 16 residues. Unmatched junction bases numbered 12, after V lost 2 bases and J lost 7 bases.

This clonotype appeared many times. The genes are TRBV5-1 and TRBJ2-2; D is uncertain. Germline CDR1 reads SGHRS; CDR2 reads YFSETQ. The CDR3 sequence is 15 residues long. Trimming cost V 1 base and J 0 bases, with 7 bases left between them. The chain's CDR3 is CASSLLASNTGELFF. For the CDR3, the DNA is TGCGCCAGCAGCTTGTTAGCCTCGAACACCGGGGAGCTGTTTTTT.